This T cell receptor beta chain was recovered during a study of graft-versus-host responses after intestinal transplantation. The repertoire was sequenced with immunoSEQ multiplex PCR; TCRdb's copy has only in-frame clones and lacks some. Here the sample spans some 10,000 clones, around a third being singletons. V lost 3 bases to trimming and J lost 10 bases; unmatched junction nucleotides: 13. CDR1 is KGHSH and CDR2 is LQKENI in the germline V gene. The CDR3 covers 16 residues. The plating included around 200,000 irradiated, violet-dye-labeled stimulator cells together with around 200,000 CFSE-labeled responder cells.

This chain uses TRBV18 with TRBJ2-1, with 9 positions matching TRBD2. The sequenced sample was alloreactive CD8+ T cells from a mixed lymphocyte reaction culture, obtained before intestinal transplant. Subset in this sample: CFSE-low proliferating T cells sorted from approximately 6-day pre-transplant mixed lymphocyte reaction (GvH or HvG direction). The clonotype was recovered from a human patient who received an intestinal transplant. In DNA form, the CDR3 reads TGTGCCAGCTCACCTAAACGGGGGGCTAGCGGGACGGAGCAGTTCTTC. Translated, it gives CASSPKRGASGTEQFF.